The following is a T cell receptor beta chain sequence with its context. Repertoires were generated with immunoSEQ multiplex PCR, while TCRdb's copy carries only in-frame clones and drops some. The sample holds almost 400,000 clones; approximately 90% are singletons and the top ten take over 0.9%. This entry comes from a study of blood T cell repertoires in COVID-19. This CDR3 is built from 14 residues. Trimming removed 5 bases from V and 5 bases from J, with 14 bases in between. Germline CDR1 MNHEY, CDR2 SVGEGT. The rearrangement uses TRBV6-2 or TRBV6-3 and TRBJ2-3, with D perhaps matching TRBD2 (6 bases). This TCR came from a woman younger than 45 with acute COVID-19. Sequenced input: PBMCs or T cells enriched from blood (not recorded which). This CDR3 reads CASSPGGSLDTQYF. For the CDR3, the DNA is TGTGCCAGCAGTCCCGGAGGGAGTCTAGATACGCAGTATTTT.